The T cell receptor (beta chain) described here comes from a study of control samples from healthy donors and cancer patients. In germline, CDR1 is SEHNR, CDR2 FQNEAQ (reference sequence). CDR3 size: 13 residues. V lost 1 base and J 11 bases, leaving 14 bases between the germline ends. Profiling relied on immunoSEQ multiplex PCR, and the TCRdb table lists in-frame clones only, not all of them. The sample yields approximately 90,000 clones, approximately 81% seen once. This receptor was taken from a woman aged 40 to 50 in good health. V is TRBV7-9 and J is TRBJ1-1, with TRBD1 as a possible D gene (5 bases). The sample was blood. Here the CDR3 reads CASSLGDQNTAFF. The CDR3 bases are TGTGCCAGCAGCTTAGGGGACCAGAACACGGCTTTCTTT. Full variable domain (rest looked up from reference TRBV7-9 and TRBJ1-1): DTGVSQNPRHKITKRGQNVTFRCDPISEHNRLYWYRQTLGQGPEFLTYFQNEAQLEKSRLLSDRFSAERPKGSFSTLEIQRTEQGDSAMYLCASSLGDQNTAFFGQGTRLTVV.